These 30 T cell receptor beta chains were sequenced from one sample in a study of blood T cell repertoires in COVID-19. Libraries were prepared by immunoSEQ multiplex PCR; TCRdb keeps only in-frame clonotypes and omits some of them. The sample includes 300,000 to 350,000 clones, 90% of them seen just once. Sequencing was carried out using peripheral blood. Receptor source: a middle-aged woman with COVID-19, enrolled during active disease.

This chain uses TRBV7-9 with TRBJ2-1, with a tentative D call TRBD1 (7 bases). This CDR3 contains 18 residues. Deletions cut 3 bases from V and 4 bases from J, with 22 bases between. CDR1 is SEHNR, CDR2 FQNEAQ, per germline (reference sequence). The DNA for the CDR3 is TGTGCCAGCAGCTTTGGGACAGTAGTTGCGGGGCCTTACAATGAGCAGTTCTTC. Its translation is CASSFGTVVAGPYNEQFF.

The chain couples TRBV28 to TRBJ1-2, with 9 bases that match TRBD1. The V gene's germline CDR1 is MDHEN and CDR2 SYDVKM. The CDR3 loop spans 13 amino acids. After removal of 7 bases from V and 6 bases from J, the junction contained 6 bases not matched to a gene. CDR3 nucleotide sequence: TGTGCCAGCATTTACAGGGGGCGGGATGGCTACACCTTC. Translation: CASIYRGRDGYTF.

CDR3 in DNA: TGTGCCAGCAGCCCCCCGGGACAGGTTAATGAAAAACTGTTTTTT. It translates to CASSPPGQVNEKLFF. The genes are TRBV3-1 (or the pseudogene TRBV3-2) and TRBJ1-4; 8 bases fit TRBD1. With V trimmed by 4 bases and J by 4 bases, 5 bases remained unmatched. Germline V gene lookup returns CDR1 LGHDT and CDR2 YNNKEL (reference sequence). The CDR3 spans 15 residues.

The chain has TRBV25-1 and TRBJ2-7; D is ambiguous. The V end was cut by 10 bases, the J end by 1 base, with 11 bases between. CDR1 is MGHDK, CDR2 SYGVNS, per germline. This CDR3 comprises 12 residues. In DNA, the CDR3 is TGTGCCACCCTAGGTTTGTCCTACGAGCAGTACTTC. It encodes CATLGLSYEQYF.

This rearrangement joins TRBV6-5 to TRBJ2-5; TRBD1 aligns across 11 bases. Germline CDR1 is MNHEY and CDR2 is SVGAGI. Trimming took 4 bases from V and 3 from J; bases not matched to a gene: 7. This CDR3 contains 16 residues. The chain's CDR3 is CASSSMDRGPEETQYF. In nucleotides, the CDR3 is TGTGCCAGCAGTTCGATGGACAGGGGGCCTGAAGAGACCCAGTACTTC.

Here the CDR3 DNA reads TGTGCCAGCAGTGAGATAGGCACAGATACGCAGTATTTT. This sequence encodes CASSEIGTDTQYF. The chain links TRBV6-4 to TRBJ2-3; D is undetermined. V gave up 3 bases and J gave up 1 base, with 5 bases separating them. CDR1 and CDR2 (germline): MRHNA, SNTAGT. The CDR3 has 13 residues.

The chain employs TRBV28 and TRBJ2-2, with no clear D. The V gene lost 6 bases and the J gene lost 6 bases, with 11 bases spanning the gap. Germline CDR1 reads MDHEN; CDR2 reads SYDVKM. This CDR3 contains 13 residues. The CDR3 DNA is TGTGCCAGCAGCCAAGCGCGGCCCGGGGAGCTGTTTTTT. Its protein is CASSQARPGELFF.

The rearrangement joins TRBV28 to TRBJ1-2; a weak D match, TRBD1 (6 bases). The germline V gene encodes CDR1 MDHEN and CDR2 SYDVKM. This CDR3 spans 14 amino acids. V lost 5 bases and J lost 8, with 18 bases in between. The CDR3: CASSPGPQTGGYTF. The DNA of the CDR3 is TGTGCCAGCAGTCCGGGACCTCAAACAGGGGGCTACACCTTC.

The chain recombines TRBV12-3 or TRBV12-4 with TRBJ2-2; D not resolved. The CDR3 extends over 12 amino acids. Trimming removed 5 bases at V and 5 bases at J, with 6 bases between. The CDR3 nucleotides read TGTGCCAGCAGTCCGTATACCGGGGAGCTGTTTTTT. Protein: CASSPYTGELFF.

This clone was observed once. The gene calls are TRBV6-2 or TRBV6-3 and TRBJ1-5; 8 nucleotides agree with TRBD1. The V segment lost 2 bases and the J segment 7 bases; nucleotides outside the gene matches: 10. The CDR3 is 16 amino acids. Germline V gene data show CDR1 as MNHEY and CDR2 as SVGEGT. CDR3 loop: CASSYVGGQGGQPQHF. CDR3 DNA sequence: TGTGCCAGCAGTTACGTCGGCGGACAGGGAGGGCAGCCCCAGCATTTT.

The rearrangement joins TRBV7-3 to TRBJ1-1; D is possibly TRBD1 (5 bases). Trimming removed 5 bases from V and 4 bases from J, with 11 bases in between. CDR3 length: 13 amino acids. The germline V gene encodes CDR1 SGHTA and CDR2 FQGTGA. The CDR3 nucleotides read TGTGCCAGCAGCCCCATAGGGGCCACTGAAGCTTTCTTT. Translation gives CASSPIGATEAFF.

This rearrangement joins TRBV20-1 to TRBJ1-1; TRBD1 is a possible D gene (6 bases). From germline, CDR1 is DFQATT and CDR2 SNEGSKA (reference sequence). With 4 bases removed from V and 7 bases from J, the gap between germline ends came to 10 bases. The CDR3 is 11 amino acids. The CDR3 here is CSAKDRFEAFF. The CDR3 nucleotides are TGCAGTGCTAAGGACAGATTTGAAGCTTTCTTT.

This chain joins TRBV3-1 (or the pseudogene TRBV3-2) and TRBJ1-1; no reliable D call. Germline loops: CDR1 LGHDT, CDR2 YNNKEL (reference sequence). V was pared by 0 bases and J by 4 bases, with 12 bases between. CDR3 size: 15 residues. The CDR3 DNA is TGTGCCAGCAGCCAAGATTGGAGTGGCGGCACTGAAGCTTTCTTT. Protein product: CASSQDWSGGTEAFF.

This clone was found once. This chain joins TRBV2 and TRBJ2-7; the D gene is possibly TRBD1 (5 bases). The germline V and J ends were trimmed by 0 bases and 2 bases, with 11 bases remaining between them. This CDR3 has 15 amino acids. Germline values: CDR1 SNHLY, CDR2 FYNNEI. In nucleotides, the CDR3 is TGTGCCAGCAGTGAAGCTGACAGCCCCGCCTACGAGCAGTACTTC. It is translated as CASSEADSPAYEQYF.

The rearrangement joins TRBV7-8 to TRBJ1-2; maybe TRBD1 (5 bases). V was pared by 3 bases and J by 4 bases, with 12 bases between. Germline values: CDR1 SGHVS, CDR2 FQNEAQ. The length of the CDR3 is 14 residues. This chain's CDR3 is CASSFFREAYGYTF. The CDR3 DNA follows: TGTGCCAGCAGCTTCTTCAGGGAGGCCTATGGCTACACCTTC.

The rearrangement uses TRBV6-5 and TRBJ1-6, with 8 bases that match TRBD1. The CDR3 covers 16 residues. After removal of 2 bases from V and 9 bases from J, the junction contained 9 bases not matched to a gene. Germline CDR1 and CDR2: MNHEY and SVGAGI. DNA of the CDR3: TGTGCCAGCAGTTACCTAGGACAGGGTAACGGTTCACCCCTCCACTTT. It codes for CASSYLGQGNGSPLHF.

This clone has at least ten counts. The CDR3 coding sequence is TGTGCCGCATCCCGACTAGCGGTATACGAGCAGTACTTC. It is translated as CAASRLAVYEQYF. The chain links TRBV2 to TRBJ2-7; 9 nucleotides match TRBD2. This CDR3 has 13 residues. Unmatched junction bases numbered 9, after V lost 11 bases and J lost 4 bases. CDR1 and CDR2 from the germline V gene are SNHLY and FYNNEI.

The CDR3 coding sequence is TGTGCCAGCAGCTCTCCAGGGGGCGCAACCGGGGAGCTGTTTTTT. Protein sequence: CASSSPGGATGELFF. The rearrangement links TRBV5-6 to TRBJ2-2, with TRBD1 matching over 8 bases. CDR1 and CDR2 from the germline V gene are SGHDT and YYEEEE. CDR3 length: 15 residues. The V and J ends lost 3 bases and 5 bases, in that order; junction bases with no gene match: 6.

This clone was counted once. This rearrangement joins TRBV2 to TRBJ1-3, with 8 positions matching TRBD1. The CDR3 covers 17 residues. Losses at the gene ends were 6 bases for V and 4 bases for J; bases not matched to a gene: 14. Germline V CDR1 and CDR2: SNHLY, FYNNEI. The CDR3 DNA follows: TGTGCCAGCAGGGCCCCAGGGGGCTGGGCTGTGGGAAACACCATATATTTT. Its protein is CASRAPGGWAVGNTIYF.

The rearrangement uses TRBV7-3 and TRBJ1-1; 7 nucleotides agree with TRBD1. CDR1 is SGHTA and CDR2 is FQGTGA in the germline V gene. This CDR3 is 14 amino acids long. V gave up 1 base and J gave up 7 bases; unmatched junction bases: 6. The CDR3 protein is CASSLNTGAGEAFF. CDR3 in DNA: TGTGCCAGCAGCTTAAACACAGGGGCCGGTGAAGCTTTCTTT.

The rearrangement joins TRBV7-2 to TRBJ1-3; D gene uncertain. The ends were cut back, 1 base at V and 0 bases at J, with 7 bases in the middle. The CDR3 totals 15 residues. CDR1 SGHTA and CDR2 FQGNSA come from the germline V gene. CDR3 DNA: TGTGCCAGCAGCTTAGTCCGGGGCTCTGGAAACACCATATATTTT. It is translated as CASSLVRGSGNTIYF. Together with reference TRBV7-2 and TRBJ1-3, the CDR3 gives the full variable domain: GAGVSQSPSNKVTEKGKDVELRCDPISGHTALYWYRQSLGQGLEFLIYFQGNSAPDKSGLPSDRFSAERTGGSVSTLTIQRTQQEDSAVYLCASSLVRGSGNTIYFGEGSWLTVV.

The chain has TRBV5-4 and TRBJ1-5; D may be TRBD1 (5 bases). Germline-derived CDR1 and CDR2 are SGHNT and YYREEE (reference sequence). The CDR3 sequence is 15 residues long. V lost 0 bases, J lost 1 base, and 8 bases lay in between. DNA for the CDR3: TGTGCCAGCAGCTTGGGGCGGGACAGCAATCAGCCCCAGCATTTT. Translation gives CASSLGRDSNQPQHF.

The chain recombines TRBV9 with TRBJ2-1; 7 nucleotides line up with TRBD2. Germline loops: CDR1 SGDLS, CDR2 YYNGEE. CDR3 size: 21 residues. Germline trimming cut 7 bases from V and 1 base from J; bases unmatched to any gene: 26. The CDR3 DNA follows: TGTGCCAGCTCCCAAGTCCCAAGGGACTACAAAAATATCAAGTCCTACAATGAGCAGTTCTTC. Its protein product is CASSQVPRDYKNIKSYNEQFF.

The V and J genes are TRBV30 and TRBJ2-5; D is possibly TRBD1 (6 bases). The germline V gene encodes CDR1 GTSNPN and CDR2 SVGIG (reference sequence). V was clipped by 2 bases and J by 5 bases, with 21 bases between them. This CDR3 comprises 16 residues. CDR3 nucleotides: TGTGCCTGGAGTATCGGATTTTTCAGGGGAAATGAGACCCAGTACTTC. Translated: CAWSIGFFRGNETQYF.

The chain links TRBV3-1 (or the pseudogene TRBV3-2) to TRBJ1-4; 7 bases are a match to TRBD1. V was clipped by 1 base and J by 8 bases; unmatched bases: 10. In germline, CDR1 is LGHDT, CDR2 YNNKEL (reference sequence). The CDR3 has 16 amino acids. CDR3 loop: CASSQGPDREGEKLFF. The CDR3 region has the DNA TGTGCCAGCAGCCAAGGTCCCGACAGGGAAGGAGAAAAACTGTTTTTT.

This clone was seen once. This chain connects TRBV7-2 to TRBJ2-7; D is ambiguous. The CDR3 contains 13 residues. Trimming stripped 2 bases from V and 3 bases from J, with 8 bases between. Per the germline V gene, CDR1 is SGHTA and CDR2 is FQGNSA. CDR3 bases: TGTGCCAGCAGCTTAACTACCAACTACGAGCAGTACTTC. Translated, it gives CASSLTTNYEQYF.

As concerns this clone: This CDR3 is also generated by other DNA sequences in the sample. The rearrangement joins TRBV6-2 or TRBV6-3 to TRBJ1-1; D may be TRBD1 (5 bases). V lost 5 bases, J lost 5 bases, and 6 bases lay in between. This CDR3 is built from 11 residues. Germline assignment: CDR1 MNHEY and CDR2 SVGEGT. The CDR3 nucleotides are TGTGCCAGCAGTCAGGGAACTGAAGCTTTCTTT. Its protein is CASSQGTEAFF.

This clone came up a few times. The rearrangement links TRBV5-1 to TRBJ2-1; TRBD2 agrees at 10 bases. Germline V gene lookup returns CDR1 SGHRS and CDR2 YFSETQ. The CDR3 is 15 residues long. Germline trimming cut 2 bases from V and 7 bases from J; bases unmatched to any gene: 6. The CDR3 nucleotides read TGCGCCAGCAGCTTCCCGGGACTAGCGACTAATGAGCAGTTCTTC. Translated: CASSFPGLATNEQFF.

This chain connects TRBV2 to TRBJ2-3, with D tentatively TRBD1 (5 bases). Germline CDR1 is SNHLY and CDR2 is FYNNEI. V was trimmed by 6 bases and J by 0 bases, leaving 7 bases between them. The CDR3 is 13 amino acids. The CDR3 DNA reads as TGTGCCAGCAGGACAGCTAGCACAGATACGCAGTATTTT. Translating it yields CASRTASTDTQYF.

The genes are TRBV19 and TRBJ2-3, with a weak D call TRBD1 (5 bases). This CDR3 is 15 amino acids long. Germline CDR1 and CDR2: LNHDA and SQIVND (reference sequence). Trimming removed 4 bases at V and 2 bases at J, with 13 bases between. As DNA, the CDR3 is TGTGCCAGTAGTAAGGGGCAGGGTTACACAGATACGCAGTATTTT. Translating gives CASSKGQGYTDTQYF.